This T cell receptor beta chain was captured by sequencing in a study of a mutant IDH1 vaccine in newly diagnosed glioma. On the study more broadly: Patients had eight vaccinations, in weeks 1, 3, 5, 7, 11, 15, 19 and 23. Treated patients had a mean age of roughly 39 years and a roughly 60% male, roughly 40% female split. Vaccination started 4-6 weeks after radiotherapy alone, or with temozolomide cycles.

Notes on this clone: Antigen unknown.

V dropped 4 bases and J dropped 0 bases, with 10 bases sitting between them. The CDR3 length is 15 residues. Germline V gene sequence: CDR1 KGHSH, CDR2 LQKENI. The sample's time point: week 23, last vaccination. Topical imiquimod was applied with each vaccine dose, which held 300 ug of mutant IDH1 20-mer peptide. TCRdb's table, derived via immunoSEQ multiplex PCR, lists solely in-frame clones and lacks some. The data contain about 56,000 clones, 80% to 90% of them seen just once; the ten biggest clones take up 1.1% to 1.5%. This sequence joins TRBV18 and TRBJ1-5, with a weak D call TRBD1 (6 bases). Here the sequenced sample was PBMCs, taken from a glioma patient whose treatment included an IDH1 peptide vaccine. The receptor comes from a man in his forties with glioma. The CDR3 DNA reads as TGTGCCAGCTCACGGACAGAGAATAGCAATCAGCCCCAGCATTTT. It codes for CASSRTENSNQPQHF. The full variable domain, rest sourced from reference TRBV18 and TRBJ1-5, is NAGVMQNPRHLVRRRGQEARLRCSPMKGHSHVYWYRQLPEEGLKFMVYLQKENIIDESGMPKERFSAEFPKEGPSILRIQQVVRGDSAAYFCASSRTENSNQPQHFGDGTRLSIL.